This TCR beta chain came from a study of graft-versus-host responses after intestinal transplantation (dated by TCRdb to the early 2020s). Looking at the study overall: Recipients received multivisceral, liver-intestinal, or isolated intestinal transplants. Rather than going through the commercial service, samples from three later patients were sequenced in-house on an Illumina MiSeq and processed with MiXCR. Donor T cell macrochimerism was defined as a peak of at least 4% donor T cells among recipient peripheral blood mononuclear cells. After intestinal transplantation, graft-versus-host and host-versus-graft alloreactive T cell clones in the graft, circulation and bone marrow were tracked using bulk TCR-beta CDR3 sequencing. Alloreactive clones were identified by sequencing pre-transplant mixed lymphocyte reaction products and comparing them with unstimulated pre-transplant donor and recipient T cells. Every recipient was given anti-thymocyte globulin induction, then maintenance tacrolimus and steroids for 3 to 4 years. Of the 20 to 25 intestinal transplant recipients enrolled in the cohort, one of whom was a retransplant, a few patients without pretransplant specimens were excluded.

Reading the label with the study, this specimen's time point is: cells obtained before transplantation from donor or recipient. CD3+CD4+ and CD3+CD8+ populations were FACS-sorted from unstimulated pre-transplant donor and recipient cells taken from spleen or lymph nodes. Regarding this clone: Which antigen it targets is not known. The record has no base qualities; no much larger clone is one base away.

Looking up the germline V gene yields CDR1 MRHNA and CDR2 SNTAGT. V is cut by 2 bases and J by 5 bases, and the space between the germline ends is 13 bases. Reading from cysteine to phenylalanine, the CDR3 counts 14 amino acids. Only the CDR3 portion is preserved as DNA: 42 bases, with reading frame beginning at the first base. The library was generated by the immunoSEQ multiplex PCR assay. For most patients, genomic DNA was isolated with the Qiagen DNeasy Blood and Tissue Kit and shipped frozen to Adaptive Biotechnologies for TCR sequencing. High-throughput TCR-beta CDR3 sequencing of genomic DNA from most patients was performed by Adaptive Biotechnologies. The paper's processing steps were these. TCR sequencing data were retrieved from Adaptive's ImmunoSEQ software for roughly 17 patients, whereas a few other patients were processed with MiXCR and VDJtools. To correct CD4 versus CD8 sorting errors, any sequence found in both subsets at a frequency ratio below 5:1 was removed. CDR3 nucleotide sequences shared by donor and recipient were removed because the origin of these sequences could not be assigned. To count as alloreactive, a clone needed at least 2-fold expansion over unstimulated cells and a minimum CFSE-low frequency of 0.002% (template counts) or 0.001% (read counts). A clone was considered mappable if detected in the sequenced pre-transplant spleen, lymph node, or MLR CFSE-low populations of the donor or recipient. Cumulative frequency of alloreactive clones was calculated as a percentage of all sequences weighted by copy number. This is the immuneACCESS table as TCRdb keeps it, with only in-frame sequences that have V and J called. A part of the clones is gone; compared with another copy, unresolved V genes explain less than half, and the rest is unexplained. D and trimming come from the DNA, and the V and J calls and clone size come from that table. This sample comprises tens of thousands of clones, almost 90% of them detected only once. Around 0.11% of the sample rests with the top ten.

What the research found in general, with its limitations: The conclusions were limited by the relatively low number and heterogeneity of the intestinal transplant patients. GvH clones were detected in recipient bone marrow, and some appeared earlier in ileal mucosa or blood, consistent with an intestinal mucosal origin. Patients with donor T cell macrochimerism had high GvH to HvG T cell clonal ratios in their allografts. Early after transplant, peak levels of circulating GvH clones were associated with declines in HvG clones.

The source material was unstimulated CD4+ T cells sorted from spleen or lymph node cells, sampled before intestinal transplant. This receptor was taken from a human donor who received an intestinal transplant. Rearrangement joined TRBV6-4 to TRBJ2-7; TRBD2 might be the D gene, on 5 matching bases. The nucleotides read TGTGCCAGCAGTGACCCCCGGGGTGTGGACGAGCAGTACTTC. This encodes CASSDPRGVDEQYF.